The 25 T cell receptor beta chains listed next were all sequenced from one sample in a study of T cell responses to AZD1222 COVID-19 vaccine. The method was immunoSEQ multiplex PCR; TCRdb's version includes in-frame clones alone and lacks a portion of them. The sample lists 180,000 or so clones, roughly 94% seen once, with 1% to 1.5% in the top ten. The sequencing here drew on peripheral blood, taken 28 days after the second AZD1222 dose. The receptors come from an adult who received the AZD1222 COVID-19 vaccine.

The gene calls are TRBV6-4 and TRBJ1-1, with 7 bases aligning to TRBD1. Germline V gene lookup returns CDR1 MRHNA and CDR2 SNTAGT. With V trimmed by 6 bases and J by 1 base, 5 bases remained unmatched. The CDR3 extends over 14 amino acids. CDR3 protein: CASRADRANTEAFF. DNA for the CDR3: TGTGCCAGCAGAGCCGACAGGGCGAACACTGAAGCTTTCTTT.

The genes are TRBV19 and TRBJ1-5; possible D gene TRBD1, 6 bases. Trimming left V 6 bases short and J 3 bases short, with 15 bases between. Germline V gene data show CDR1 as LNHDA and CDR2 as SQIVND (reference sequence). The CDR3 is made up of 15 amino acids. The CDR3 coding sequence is TGTGCCAGTAGCCCCTTCGACAGGCCCAATCAGCCCCAGCATTTT. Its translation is CASSPFDRPNQPQHF.

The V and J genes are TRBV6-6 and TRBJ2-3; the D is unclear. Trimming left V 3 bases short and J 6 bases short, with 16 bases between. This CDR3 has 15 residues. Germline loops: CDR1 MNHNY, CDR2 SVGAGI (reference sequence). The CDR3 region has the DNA TGTGCCAGCAGTTATTCTGAGGACCCGGTCGATACGCAGTATTTT. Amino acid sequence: CASSYSEDPVDTQYF.

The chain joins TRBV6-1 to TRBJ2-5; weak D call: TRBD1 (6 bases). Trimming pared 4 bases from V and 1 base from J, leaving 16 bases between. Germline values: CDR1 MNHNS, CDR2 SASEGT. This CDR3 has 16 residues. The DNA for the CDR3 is TGTGCCAGCAGTGGCCGGGACACATACATCCAAGAGACCCAGTACTTC. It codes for CASSGRDTYIQETQYF.

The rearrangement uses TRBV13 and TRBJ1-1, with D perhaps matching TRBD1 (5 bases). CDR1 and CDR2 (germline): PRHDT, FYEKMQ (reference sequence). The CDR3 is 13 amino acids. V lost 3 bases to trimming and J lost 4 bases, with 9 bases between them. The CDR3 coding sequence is TGTGCCAGCAGCTTTGGGGGGGGCACTGAAGCTTTCTTT. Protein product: CASSFGGGTEAFF.

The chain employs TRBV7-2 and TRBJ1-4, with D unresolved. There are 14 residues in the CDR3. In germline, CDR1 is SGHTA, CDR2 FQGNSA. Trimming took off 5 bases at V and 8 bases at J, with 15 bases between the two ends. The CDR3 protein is CASSVRVEGEKLFF. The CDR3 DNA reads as TGTGCCAGCAGCGTCCGGGTAGAAGGGGAAAAACTGTTTTTT.

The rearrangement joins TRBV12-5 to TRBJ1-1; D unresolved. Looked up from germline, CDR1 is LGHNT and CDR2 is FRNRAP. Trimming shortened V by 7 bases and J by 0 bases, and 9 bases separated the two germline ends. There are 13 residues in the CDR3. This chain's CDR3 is CASAQVMNTEAFF. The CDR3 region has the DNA TGTGCTAGTGCGCAGGTAATGAACACTGAAGCTTTCTTT.

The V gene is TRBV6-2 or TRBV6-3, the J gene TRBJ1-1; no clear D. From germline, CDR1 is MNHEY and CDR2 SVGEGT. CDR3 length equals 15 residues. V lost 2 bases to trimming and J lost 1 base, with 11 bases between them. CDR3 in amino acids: CASSYPPTENTEAFF. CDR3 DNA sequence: TGTGCCAGCAGTTACCCCCCGACGGAGAACACTGAAGCTTTCTTT.

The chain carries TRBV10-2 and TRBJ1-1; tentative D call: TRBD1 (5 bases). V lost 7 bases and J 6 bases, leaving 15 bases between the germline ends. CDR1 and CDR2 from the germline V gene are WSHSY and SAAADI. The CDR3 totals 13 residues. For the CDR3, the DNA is TGCGCCAGCATCTTCAGGGTGGGGTCTGAAGCTTTCTTT. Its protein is CASIFRVGSEAFF.

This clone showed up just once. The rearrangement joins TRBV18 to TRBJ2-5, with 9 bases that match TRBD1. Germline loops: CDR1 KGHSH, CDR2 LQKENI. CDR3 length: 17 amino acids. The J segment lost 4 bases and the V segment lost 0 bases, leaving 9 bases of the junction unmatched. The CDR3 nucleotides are TGTGCCAGCTCACCACCTTTAACAGGGGGCATGGGAGAGACCCAGTACTTC. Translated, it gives CASSPPLTGGMGETQYF.

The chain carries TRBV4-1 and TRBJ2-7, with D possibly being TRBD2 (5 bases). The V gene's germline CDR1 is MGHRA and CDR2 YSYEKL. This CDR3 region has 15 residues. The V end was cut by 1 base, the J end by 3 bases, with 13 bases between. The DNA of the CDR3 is TGCGCCAGCAGCCAAGGTGCGGGTAGGTACTACGAGCAGTACTTC. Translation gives CASSQGAGRYYEQYF.

CDR3 loop: CASSPDLVGSPLHF. In DNA, the CDR3 is TGTGCCAGCAGTCCGGACTTGGTAGGGTCACCCCTCCACTTT. The chain carries TRBV11-2 and TRBJ1-6; D is ambiguous. Trimming took off 6 bases at V and 10 bases at J, with 16 bases between the two ends. The V gene's germline CDR1 is SGHAT and CDR2 FQNNGV. The CDR3 has 14 amino acids.

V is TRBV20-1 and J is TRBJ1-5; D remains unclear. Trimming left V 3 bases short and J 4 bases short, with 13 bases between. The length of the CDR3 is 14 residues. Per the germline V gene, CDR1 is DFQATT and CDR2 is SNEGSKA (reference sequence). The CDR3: CSASEPYGNQPQHF. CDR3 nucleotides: TGCAGTGCTAGTGAACCCTATGGGAATCAGCCCCAGCATTTT.

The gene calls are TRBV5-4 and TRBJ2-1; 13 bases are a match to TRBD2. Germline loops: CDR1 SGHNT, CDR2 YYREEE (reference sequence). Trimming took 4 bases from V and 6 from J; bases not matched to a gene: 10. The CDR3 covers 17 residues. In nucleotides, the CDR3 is TGTGCCAGCAGCCCCGGACTAGCGGGAGTAGGCCGCAATGAGCAGTTCTTC. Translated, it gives CASSPGLAGVGRNEQFF.

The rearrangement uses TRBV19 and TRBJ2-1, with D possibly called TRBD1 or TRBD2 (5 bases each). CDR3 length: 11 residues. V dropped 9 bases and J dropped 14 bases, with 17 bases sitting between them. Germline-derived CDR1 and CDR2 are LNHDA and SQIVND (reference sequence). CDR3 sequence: CASRTGTREFF. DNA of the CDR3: TGTGCCAGCCGGACCGGGACCCGGGAGTTCTTC.

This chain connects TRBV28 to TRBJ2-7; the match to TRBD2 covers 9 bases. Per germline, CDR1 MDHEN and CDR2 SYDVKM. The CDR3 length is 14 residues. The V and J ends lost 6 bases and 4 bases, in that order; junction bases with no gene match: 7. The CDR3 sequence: CASRRTSAGYEQYF. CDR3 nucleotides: TGTGCCAGCAGAAGGACTAGCGCGGGTTACGAGCAGTACTTC. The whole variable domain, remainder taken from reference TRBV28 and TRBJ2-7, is DVKVTQSSRYLVKRTGEKVFLECVQDMDHENMFWYRQDPGLGLRLIYFSYDVKMKEKGDIPEGYSVSREKKERFSLILESASTNQTSMYLCASRRTSAGYEQYFGPGTRLTVT.

The CDR3 DNA follows: TGTGCCAGCAGCTTAGTTGGGACAGACTACGAGCAGTACTTC. This encodes CASSLVGTDYEQYF. The chain uses TRBV7-9 and TRBJ2-7; the match to TRBD1 covers 7 bases. Germline assignment: CDR1 SEHNR and CDR2 FQNEAQ (reference sequence). The CDR3 totals 14 residues. With V trimmed by 1 base and J by 3 bases, 3 bases remained unmatched.

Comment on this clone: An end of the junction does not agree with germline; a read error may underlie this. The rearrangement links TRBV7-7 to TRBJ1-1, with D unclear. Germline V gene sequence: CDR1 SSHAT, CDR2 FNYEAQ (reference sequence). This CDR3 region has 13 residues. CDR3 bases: TGTGCTAGCAGCTTTGAGTGGAACACTGAAGCTTTCTTT. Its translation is CASSFEWNTEAFF.

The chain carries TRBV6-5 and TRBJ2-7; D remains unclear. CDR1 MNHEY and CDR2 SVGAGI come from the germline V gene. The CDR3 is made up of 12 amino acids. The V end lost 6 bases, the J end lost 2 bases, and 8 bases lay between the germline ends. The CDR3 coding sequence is TGTGCCAGCAGGTCCGGGCCCTACGAGCAGTACTTC. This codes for CASRSGPYEQYF.

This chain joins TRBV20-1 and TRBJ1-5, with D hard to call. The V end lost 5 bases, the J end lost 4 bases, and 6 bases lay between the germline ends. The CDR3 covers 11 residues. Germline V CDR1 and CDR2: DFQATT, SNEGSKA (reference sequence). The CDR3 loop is CSAAQNQPQHF. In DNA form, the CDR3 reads TGCAGTGCTGCCCAAAATCAGCCCCAGCATTTT.

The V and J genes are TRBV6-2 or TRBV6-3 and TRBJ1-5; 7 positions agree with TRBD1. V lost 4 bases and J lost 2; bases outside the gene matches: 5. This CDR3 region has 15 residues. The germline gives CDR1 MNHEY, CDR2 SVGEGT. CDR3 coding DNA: TGTGCCAGCAGTTTTACCGGGACAGGCAATCAGCCCCAGCATTTT. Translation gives CASSFTGTGNQPQHF.

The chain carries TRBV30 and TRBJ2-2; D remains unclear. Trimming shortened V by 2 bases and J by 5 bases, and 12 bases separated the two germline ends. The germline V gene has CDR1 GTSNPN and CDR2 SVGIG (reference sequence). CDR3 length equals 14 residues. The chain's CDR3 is CAWSLRIFTGELFF. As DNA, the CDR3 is TGTGCCTGGAGTTTAAGAATATTTACCGGGGAGCTGTTTTTT.

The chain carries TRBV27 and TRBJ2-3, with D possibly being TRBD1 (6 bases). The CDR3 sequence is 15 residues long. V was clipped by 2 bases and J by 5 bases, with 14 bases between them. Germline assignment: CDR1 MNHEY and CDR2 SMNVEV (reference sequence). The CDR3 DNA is TGTGCCAGCAGTTTAACCCCCACAGGGAAAGATACGCAGTATTTT. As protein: CASSLTPTGKDTQYF.

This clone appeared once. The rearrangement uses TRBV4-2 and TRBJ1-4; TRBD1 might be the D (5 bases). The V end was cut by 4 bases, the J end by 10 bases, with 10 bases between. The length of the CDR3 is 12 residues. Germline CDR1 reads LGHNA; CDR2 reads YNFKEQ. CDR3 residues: CASSLQGGKLFF. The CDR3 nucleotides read TGTGCCAGCAGCCTGCAGGGCGGAAAACTGTTTTTT.

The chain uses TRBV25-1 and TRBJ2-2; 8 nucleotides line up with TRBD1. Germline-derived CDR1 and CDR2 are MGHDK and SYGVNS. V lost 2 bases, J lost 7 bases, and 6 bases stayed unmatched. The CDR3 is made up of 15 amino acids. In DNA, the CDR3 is TGTGCCAGCAGTGAACCAGGGGGCAACGGCGGGGAGCTGTTTTTT. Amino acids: CASSEPGGNGGELFF.